Below are 13 T cell receptor beta chains sequenced from a single sample in a study of glioma-infiltrating T cells. Amplification of TCR alpha and beta CDR3 regions from RNA used iRepertoire nested multiplex PCR. Via MiXCR, TCRdb re-called the multiplex PCR reads, giving one row per CDR3 protein. The repertoire holds under 200,000 distinct CDR3 sequences, with 43% as singletons. Material for sequencing was glioma tissue, nonneoplastic brain tissue, or PBMCs (not recorded which). These TCRs come from a human donor with low-grade glioma or glioblastoma, undergoing nonglioma brain surgery, or in good health (not recorded which).

This clonotype was recorded a few times. It may be a read error: a sequence one base away is much more abundant. V usage is TRBV7-2 and J usage is TRBJ2-7; a weak D match, TRBD2 (6 bases). The germline V and J ends were trimmed by 5 bases and 6 bases, with 14 bases remaining between them. Germline CDR1 reads SGHTA; CDR2 reads FQGNSA. This CDR3 comprises 13 residues. The CDR3 DNA reads TGTGCCAGCAGCCATACTTACGGGGGCGAGCAGTACTTC. Amino acids: CASSHTYGGEQYF.

The chain uses TRBV4-1 and TRBJ1-5; D remains unclear. This CDR3 has 13 residues. Looked up from germline, CDR1 is MGHRA and CDR2 is YSYEKL. V was trimmed by 0 bases and J by 4 bases, leaving 4 bases between them. CDR3 residues: CASSQDQNQPQHF. CDR3 bases: TGCGCCAGCAGCCAAGACCAAAATCAGCCCCAGCATTTT.

This clonotype was recorded once. V is TRBV28 and J is TRBJ2-7, with 9 bases that match TRBD2. Trimming took 4 bases from V and 0 from J; bases not matched to a gene: 10. Germline V gene data show CDR1 as MDHEN and CDR2 as SYDVKM. This CDR3 spans 17 amino acids. The CDR3, as DNA: TGTGCCAGCAGTTACTATTTTAGCGGGGGTGGCTCCTACGAGCAGTACTTC. The encoded protein is CASSYYFSGGGSYEQYF.

This clonotype was counted ten times or more. CDR3 sequence reads: CSAKGFYEQYF. For the CDR3, the DNA is TGCAGTGCAAAGGGCTTCTACGAGCAGTACTTC. The V gene is TRBV20-1, the J gene TRBJ2-7; D not resolved. V was trimmed by 6 bases and J by 3 bases, leaving 9 bases between them. The CDR3 runs to 11 residues. Germline CDR1 reads DFQATT; CDR2 reads SNEGSKA (reference sequence).

This clonotype was seen repeatedly, ten times or more. The chain carries TRBV12-3 or TRBV12-4 and TRBJ1-6, with D uncertain. V lost 6 bases, J lost 7 bases, and 10 bases lay in between. The length of the CDR3 is 13 residues. CDR3 sequence (DNA): TGTGCCAGCAGGGTCGTCAGGAATTCACCCCTCCACTTT. Amino acid sequence: CASRVVRNSPLHF.

The gene calls are TRBV4-1 and TRBJ1-6, with D possibly being TRBD1 (5 bases). Germline V CDR1 and CDR2: MGHRA, YSYEKL. The V gene lost 0 bases and the J gene lost 8 bases, with 17 bases spanning the gap. This CDR3 is built from 17 residues. The DNA for the CDR3 is TGCGCCAGCAGCCAAGATGATGGCCAGGGATTGTATTCACCCCTCCACTTT. It specifies CASSQDDGQGLYSPLHF.

This clonotype was seen a few times. The chain combines TRBV11-1 with TRBJ2-3; tentatively, D is TRBD2 (6 bases). CDR1 and CDR2 (germline): SGHAT, FQDESV (reference sequence). Deletions cut 3 bases from V and 4 bases from J, with 20 bases between. CDR3 length: 17 amino acids. CDR3 region: CASSFALTGAVADTQYF. In DNA form, the CDR3 reads TGTGCCAGCAGCTTCGCCCTAACGGGAGCGGTGGCAGATACGCAGTATTTT.

With regard to this clonotype: A much larger clone lies one base from this, so it may be a read error. This sequence joins TRBV20-1 and TRBJ2-5; weak D call: TRBD1 (5 bases). Matching the DNA end better, TRBJ2-7 makes the J call doubtful. This CDR3 has 13 amino acids. CDR1 and CDR2 from the germline V gene are DFQATT and SNEGSKA (reference sequence). Written as DNA, the CDR3 is TGCAGTGCTGCACAGGACAACAGCTACGAGCAGTACTTC. Translating gives CSAAQDNSYEQYF.

A note on this clonotype: An end of the junction differs from the germline gene, which may be a read error. The chain links TRBV5-1 to TRBJ2-1; TRBD2 matches at 11 bases. The CDR3 runs to 15 residues. Germline V CDR1 and CDR2: SGHRS, YFSETQ. The CDR3 nucleotides are TGCGCCAGCAGCTTGAATAGCGGGAGGGTCAATGAGCAGCTCTTC. Translation gives CASSLNSGRVNEQLF.

The genes are TRBV7-2 and TRBJ1-1, with 7 bases aligning to TRBD1. This CDR3 contains 16 residues. Germline V gene sequence: CDR1 SGHTA, CDR2 FQGNSA. Losses at the gene ends were 0 bases for V and 6 bases for J; bases not matched to a gene: 10. The CDR3 sequence is CASSLALAGGSAEAFF. The CDR3 DNA reads TGTGCCAGCAGCTTAGCGCTCGCAGGGGGGAGCGCTGAAGCTTTCTTT.

The chain combines TRBV2 with TRBJ2-3; D is perhaps TRBD1 (5 bases). The V gene's germline CDR1 is SNHLY and CDR2 FYNNEI. Trimming stripped 6 bases from V and 3 bases from J, with 19 bases between. The CDR3 is 16 amino acids. CDR3 sequence: CASSDDSLIGTDTQYF. The CDR3, as DNA: TGTGCCAGCAGCGATGACAGTTTGATTGGGACAGATACGCAGTATTTT.

The table lists this clonotype with a few counts. The genes are TRBV10-3 and TRBJ1-1; TRBD1 agrees at 10 bases. This CDR3 is 13 amino acids long. Germline V gives CDR1 ENHRY, CDR2 SYGVKD. The J segment lost 1 base and the V segment lost 10 bases, leaving 3 bases of the junction unmatched. The CDR3 is CATRQGANTEAFF. The CDR3 DNA follows: TGTGCCACCAGACAGGGGGCGAACACTGAAGCTTTCTTT.

The gene calls are TRBV2 and TRBJ2-5; no firm D call. Germline V lookup: CDR1 SNHLY, CDR2 FYNNEI. The CDR3 sequence is 15 residues long. V lost 5 bases, J lost 4 bases, and 17 bases lay in between. The CDR3 spells CASSFFTGLRETQYF. DNA of the CDR3: TGTGCCAGCAGTTTTTTTACGGGTCTTCGAGAGACCCAGTACTTC.